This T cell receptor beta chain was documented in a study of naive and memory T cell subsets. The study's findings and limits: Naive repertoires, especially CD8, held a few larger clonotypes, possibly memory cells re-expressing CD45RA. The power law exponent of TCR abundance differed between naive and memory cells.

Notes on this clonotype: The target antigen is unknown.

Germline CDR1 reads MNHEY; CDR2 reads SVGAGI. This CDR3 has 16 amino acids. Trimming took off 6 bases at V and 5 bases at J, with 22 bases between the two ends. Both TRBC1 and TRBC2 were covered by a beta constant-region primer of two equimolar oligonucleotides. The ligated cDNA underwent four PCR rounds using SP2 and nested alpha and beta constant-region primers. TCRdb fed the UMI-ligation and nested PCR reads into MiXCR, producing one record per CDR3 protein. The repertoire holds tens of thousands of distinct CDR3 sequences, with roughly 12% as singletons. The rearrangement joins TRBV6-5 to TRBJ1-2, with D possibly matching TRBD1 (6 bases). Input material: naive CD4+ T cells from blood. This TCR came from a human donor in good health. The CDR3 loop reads CASSPTSDGQSYGYTF. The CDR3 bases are TGTGCCAGCAGCCCTACTTCGGACGGACAGTCGTATGGCTACACCTTC.